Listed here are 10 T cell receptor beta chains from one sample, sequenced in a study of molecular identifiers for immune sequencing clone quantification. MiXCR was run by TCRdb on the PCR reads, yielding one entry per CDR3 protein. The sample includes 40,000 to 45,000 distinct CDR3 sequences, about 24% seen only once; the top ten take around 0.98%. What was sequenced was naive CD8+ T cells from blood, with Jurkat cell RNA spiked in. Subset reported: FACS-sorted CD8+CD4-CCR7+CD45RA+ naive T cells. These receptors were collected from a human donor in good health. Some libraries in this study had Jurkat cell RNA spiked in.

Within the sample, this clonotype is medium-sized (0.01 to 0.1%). The CDR3 protein is CASSLSSDTQYF. For the CDR3, the DNA is TGTGCCAGCAGCTTATCCTCAGATACGCAGTATTTT. The chain is built from TRBV7-6 and TRBJ2-3; D unresolved. Trimming removed 2 bases from V and 4 bases from J, with 4 bases in between. In germline, CDR1 is SGHVS, CDR2 FNYEAQ. The CDR3 sequence is 12 residues long.

The DNA for the CDR3 is TGTGCCAGCAGTTTCCCCCAGGGGGCGAATGGCTACACCTTC. Translating gives CASSFPQGANGYTF. V and J are TRBV27 and TRBJ1-2, with 8 bases identical to TRBD1. Germline CDR1 is MNHEY and CDR2 is SMNVEV (reference sequence). The V and J ends lost 3 bases and 6 bases, in that order; junction bases with no gene match: 6. The CDR3 spans 14 residues.

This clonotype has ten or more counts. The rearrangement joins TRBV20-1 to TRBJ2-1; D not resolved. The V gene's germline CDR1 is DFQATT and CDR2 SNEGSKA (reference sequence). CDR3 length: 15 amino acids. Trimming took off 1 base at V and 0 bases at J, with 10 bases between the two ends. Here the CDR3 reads CSARGWQVSYNEQFF. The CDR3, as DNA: TGCAGTGCTAGAGGGTGGCAGGTCTCCTACAATGAGCAGTTCTTC.

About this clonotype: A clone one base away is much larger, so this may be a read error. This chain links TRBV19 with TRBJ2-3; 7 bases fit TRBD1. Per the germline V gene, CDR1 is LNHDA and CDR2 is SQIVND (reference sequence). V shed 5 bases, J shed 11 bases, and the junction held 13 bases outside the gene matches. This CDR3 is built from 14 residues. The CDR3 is CASSWKEQGRVQYF. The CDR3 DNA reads TGTGCCAGTAGTTGGAAAGAACAGGGGAGAGTGCAGTATTTT.

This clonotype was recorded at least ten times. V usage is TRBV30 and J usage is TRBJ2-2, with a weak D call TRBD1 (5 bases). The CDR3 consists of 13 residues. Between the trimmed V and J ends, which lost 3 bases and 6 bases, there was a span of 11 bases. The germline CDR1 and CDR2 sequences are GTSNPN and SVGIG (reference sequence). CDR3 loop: CAWRAWGAGELFF. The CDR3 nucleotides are TGTGCCTGGAGAGCTTGGGGCGCCGGGGAGCTGTTTTTT.

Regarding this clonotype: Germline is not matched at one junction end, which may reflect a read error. The CDR3 coding sequence is TGTGCCAGCAATTACGTTCACCTAGATATCGAGCAGTACTTC. Its protein is CASNYVHLDIEQYF. The chain recombines TRBV6-5 with TRBJ2-7; D is undetermined. Germline CDR1 is MNHEY and CDR2 is SVGAGI. The CDR3 consists of 14 residues.

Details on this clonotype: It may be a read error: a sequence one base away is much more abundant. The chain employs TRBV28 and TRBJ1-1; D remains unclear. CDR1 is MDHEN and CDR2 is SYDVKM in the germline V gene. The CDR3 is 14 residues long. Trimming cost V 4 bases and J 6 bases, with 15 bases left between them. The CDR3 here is CASSWRGRSSEAFF. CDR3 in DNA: TGTGCCAGCAGTTGGCGAGGGAGGAGCTCTGAAGCTTTCTTT.

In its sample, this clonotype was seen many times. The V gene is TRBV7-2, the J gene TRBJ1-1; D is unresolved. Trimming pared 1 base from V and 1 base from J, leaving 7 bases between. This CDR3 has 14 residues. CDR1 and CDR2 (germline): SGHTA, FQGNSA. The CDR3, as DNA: TGTGCCAGCAGCTTAGTTGGATGGAACACTGAAGCTTTCTTT. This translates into CASSLVGWNTEAFF. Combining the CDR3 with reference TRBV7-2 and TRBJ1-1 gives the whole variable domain GAGVSQSPSNKVTEKGKDVELRCDPISGHTALYWYRQSLGQGLEFLIYFQGNSAPDKSGLPSDRFSAERTGGSVSTLTIQRTQQEDSAVYLCASSLVGWNTEAFFGQGTRLTVV.

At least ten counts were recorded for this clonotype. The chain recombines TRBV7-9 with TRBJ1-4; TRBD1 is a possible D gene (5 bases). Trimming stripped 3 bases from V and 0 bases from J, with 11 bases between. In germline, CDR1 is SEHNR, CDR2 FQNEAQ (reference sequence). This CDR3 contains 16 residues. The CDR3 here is CASSFSGGATNEKLFF. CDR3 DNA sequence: TGTGCCAGCAGCTTCTCAGGAGGGGCAACTAATGAAAAACTGTTTTTT.

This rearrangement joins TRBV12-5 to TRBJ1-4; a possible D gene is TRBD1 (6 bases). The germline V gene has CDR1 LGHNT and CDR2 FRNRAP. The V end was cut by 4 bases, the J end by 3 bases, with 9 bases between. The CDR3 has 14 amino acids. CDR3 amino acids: CASGYWTANEKLFF. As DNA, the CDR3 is TGTGCTAGTGGTTATTGGACAGCTAATGAAAAACTGTTTTTT.